This T cell receptor (beta chain) was sequenced for a study of healthy donors' naive CD4 and CD8 T cells. Overall study context: Donors spanned ages 20-25, 40-50 and 60-70 years, half female.

Note on this clonotype: Its antigen is still unknown.

CDR3 length: 14 amino acids. V was pared by 2 bases and J by 4 bases, with 6 bases between. CDR1 is LGHNA, CDR2 YNFKEQ, per germline. Study observations and caveats: Reportedly, most V and J gene segments showed naive CD4+ versus CD8+ bias.

A linear amplification protocol produced the TCR libraries from about 0.45 ug of total RNA. TCRdb analysed the reads with MiXCR anew, one entry per CDR3 protein. Counted here are around 200,000 distinct CDR3 sequences, 65% to 75% occurring once; the ten biggest clones make up about 2.3%. Sorting defined naive CD4+ as CD4+CD8-CD45RO-CD45RA+ and naive CD8+ as CD8+CD4-CD45RA+CD27bright. The TCR comes from a pool of human donors in good health; the sample pools cells from several healthy donors. The chain employs TRBV4-2 and TRBJ1-6; D gene uncertain. Sequenced sample: naive CD4+ and CD8+ T cells sorted from blood, pooled from several donors. The CDR3 is CASSQLVYNSPLHF. The CDR3 DNA reads TGTGCCAGCAGCCAATTGGTGTATAATTCACCCCTCCACTTT.